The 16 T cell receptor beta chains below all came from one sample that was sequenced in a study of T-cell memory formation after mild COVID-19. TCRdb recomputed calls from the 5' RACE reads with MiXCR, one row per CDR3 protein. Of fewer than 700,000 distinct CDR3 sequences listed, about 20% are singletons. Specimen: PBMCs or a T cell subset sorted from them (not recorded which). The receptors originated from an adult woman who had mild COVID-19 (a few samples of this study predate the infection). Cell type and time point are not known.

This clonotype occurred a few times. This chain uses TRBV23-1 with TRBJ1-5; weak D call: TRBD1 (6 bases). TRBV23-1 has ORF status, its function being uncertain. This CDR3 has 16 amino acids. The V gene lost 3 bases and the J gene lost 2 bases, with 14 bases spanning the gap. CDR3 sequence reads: CASSQSRGGCNQPQHF. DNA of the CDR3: TGCGCCAGCAGTCAGTCGAGGGGGGGATGCAATCAGCCCCAGCATTTT.

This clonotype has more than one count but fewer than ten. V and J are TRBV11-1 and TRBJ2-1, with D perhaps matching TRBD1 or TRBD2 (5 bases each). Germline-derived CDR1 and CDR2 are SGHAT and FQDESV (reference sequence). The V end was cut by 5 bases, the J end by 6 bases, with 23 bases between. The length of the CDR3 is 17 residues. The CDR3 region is CASSLGPSGTDLNEQFF. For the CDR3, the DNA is TGTGCCAGCAGCCTTGGACCCTCCGGGACGGACCTCAATGAGCAGTTCTTC.

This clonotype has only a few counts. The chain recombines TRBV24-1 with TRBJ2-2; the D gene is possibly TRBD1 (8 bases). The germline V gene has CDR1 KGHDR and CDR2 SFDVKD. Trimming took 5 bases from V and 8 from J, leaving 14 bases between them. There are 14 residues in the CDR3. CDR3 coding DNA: TGTGCCACCAGTGGGACAGGGAGGGGAGGGGAGCTGTTTTTT. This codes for CATSGTGRGGELFF.

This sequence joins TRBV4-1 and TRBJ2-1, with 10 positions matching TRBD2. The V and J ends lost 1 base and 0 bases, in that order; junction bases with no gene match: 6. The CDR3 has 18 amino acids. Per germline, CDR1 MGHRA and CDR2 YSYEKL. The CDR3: CASSQVKAGGISYNEQFF. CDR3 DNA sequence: TGCGCCAGCAGCCAAGTTAAAGCGGGGGGGATCTCCTACAATGAGCAGTTCTTC.

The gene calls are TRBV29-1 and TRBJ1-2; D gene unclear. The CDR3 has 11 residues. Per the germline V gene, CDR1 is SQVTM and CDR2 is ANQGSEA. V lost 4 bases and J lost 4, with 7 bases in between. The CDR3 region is CSVGTGYGYTF. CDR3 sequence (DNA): TGCAGCGTTGGGACGGGCTATGGCTACACCTTC.

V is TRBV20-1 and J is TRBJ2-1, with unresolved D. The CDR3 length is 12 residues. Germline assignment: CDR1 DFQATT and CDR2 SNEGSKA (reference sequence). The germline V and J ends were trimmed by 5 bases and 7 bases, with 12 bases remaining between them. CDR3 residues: CSAPGRINEQFF. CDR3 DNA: TGCAGTGCTCCTGGTCGCATAAATGAGCAGTTCTTC.

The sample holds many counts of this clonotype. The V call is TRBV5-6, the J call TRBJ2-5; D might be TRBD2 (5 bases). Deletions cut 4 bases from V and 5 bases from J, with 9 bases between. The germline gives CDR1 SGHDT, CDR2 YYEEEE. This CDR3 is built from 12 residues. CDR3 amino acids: CASSEGEETQYF. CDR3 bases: TGTGCCAGCAGCGAGGGAGAGGAGACCCAGTACTTC.

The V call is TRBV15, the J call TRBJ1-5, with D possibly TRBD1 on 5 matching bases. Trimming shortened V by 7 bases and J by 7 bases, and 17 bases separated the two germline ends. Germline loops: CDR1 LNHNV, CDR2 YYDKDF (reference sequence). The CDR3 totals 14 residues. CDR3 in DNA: TGTGCCACCAAAGCCGGGGGGTCCGGACAGCCCCAGCATTTT. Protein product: CATKAGGSGQPQHF.

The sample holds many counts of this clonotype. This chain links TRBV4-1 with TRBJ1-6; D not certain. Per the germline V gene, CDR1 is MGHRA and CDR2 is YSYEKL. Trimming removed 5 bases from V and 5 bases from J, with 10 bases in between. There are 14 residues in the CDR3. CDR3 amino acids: CASSSWEDNSPLHF. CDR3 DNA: TGCGCCAGCAGCTCCTGGGAGGATAATTCACCCCTCCACTTT.

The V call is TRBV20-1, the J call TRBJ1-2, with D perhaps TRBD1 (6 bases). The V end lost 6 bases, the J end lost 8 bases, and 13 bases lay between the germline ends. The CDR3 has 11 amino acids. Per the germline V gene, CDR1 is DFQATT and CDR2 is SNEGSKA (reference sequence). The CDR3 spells CSAPPGAGYTF. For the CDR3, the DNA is TGCAGTGCGCCTCCAGGGGCAGGCTACACCTTC.

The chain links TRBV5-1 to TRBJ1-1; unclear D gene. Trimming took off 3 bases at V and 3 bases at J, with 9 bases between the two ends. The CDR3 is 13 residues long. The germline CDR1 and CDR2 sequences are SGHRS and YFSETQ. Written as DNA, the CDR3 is TGCGCCAGCAGCTCACTGGCAGACACTGAAGCTTTCTTT. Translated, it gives CASSSLADTEAFF.

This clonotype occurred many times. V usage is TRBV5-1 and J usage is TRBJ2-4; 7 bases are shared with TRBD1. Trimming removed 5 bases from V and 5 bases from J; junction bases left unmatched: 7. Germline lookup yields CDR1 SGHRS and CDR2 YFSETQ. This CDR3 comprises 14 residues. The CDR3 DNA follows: TGCGCCAGCAGGCCAGGGACAGAGCAAAACATTCAGTACTTC. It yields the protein CASRPGTEQNIQYF. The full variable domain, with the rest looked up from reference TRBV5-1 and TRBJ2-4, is KAGVTQTPRYLIKTRGQQVTLSCSPISGHRSVSWYQQTPGQGLQFLFEYFSETQRNKGNFPGRFSGRQFSNSRSEMNVSTLELGDSALYLCASRPGTEQNIQYFGAGTRLSVL.

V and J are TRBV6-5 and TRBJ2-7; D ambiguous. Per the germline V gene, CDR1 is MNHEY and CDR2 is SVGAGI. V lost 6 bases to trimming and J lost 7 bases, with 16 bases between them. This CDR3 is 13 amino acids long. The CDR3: CASRPGRTGEQYF. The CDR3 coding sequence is TGTGCCAGCAGACCGGGCCGCACCGGTGAGCAGTACTTC.

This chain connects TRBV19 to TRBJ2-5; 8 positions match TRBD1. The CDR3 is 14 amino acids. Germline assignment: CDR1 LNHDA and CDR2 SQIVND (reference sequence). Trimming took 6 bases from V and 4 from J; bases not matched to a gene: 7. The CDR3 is CASSQNRGLETQYF. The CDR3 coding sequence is TGTGCCAGTAGCCAGAACAGGGGGTTAGAGACCCAGTACTTC.

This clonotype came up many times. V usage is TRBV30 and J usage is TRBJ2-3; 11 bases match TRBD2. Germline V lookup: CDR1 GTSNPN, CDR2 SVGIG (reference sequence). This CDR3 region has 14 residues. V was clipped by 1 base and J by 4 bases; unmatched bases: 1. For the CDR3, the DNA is TGTGCCTGGAGTGGACTAGCGGGACCAGATACGCAGTATTTT. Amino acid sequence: CAWSGLAGPDTQYF.

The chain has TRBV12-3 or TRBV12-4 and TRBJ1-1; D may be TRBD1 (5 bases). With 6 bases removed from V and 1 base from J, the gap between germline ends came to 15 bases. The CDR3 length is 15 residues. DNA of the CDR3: TGTGCCAGCAGCATTGTACAGGCGGGGAACACTGAAGCTTTCTTT. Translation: CASSIVQAGNTEAFF.